The 21 T cell receptor beta chains below come from one sample, sequenced in a study of T-cell reconstitution after alpha-beta-depleted transplantation in children. Unique molecular identifiers were built into the TCRbeta library. MiXCR, applied by TCRdb to the PCR reads, yields one record per CDR3 protein. The sample carries roughly 500,000 distinct CDR3 sequences, roughly 33% recorded once. The starting material was PBMCs from the stem cell graft donor, obtained from the stem cell graft. Every receptor here comes from a human donor who donated a stem cell graft to a child with aplastic anemia.

The chain uses TRBV7-2 and TRBJ2-3; no clear D. The CDR3 spans 15 residues. Trimming took 7 bases from V and 1 from J, leaving 15 bases between them. CDR1 is SGHTA, CDR2 FQGNSA, per germline. The CDR3 protein is CASTPWQRGTDTQYF. The CDR3 DNA sequence: TGTGCCAGCACCCCTTGGCAGCGCGGCACAGATACGCAGTATTTT.

This chain uses TRBV7-9 with TRBJ2-3; no clear D gene. This CDR3 is built from 14 residues. Germline V CDR1 and CDR2: SEHNR, FQNEAQ (reference sequence). V lost 2 bases, J lost 10 bases, and 16 bases lay in between. This chain's CDR3 is CASSLSTRSDPQYF. The CDR3 DNA reads TGTGCCAGCAGCTTAAGTACCCGATCGGATCCGCAGTATTTT.

J is TRBJ1-5 and V is TRBV6-1; a weak D match, TRBD1 (5 bases). The V end was cut by 4 bases, the J end by 3 bases, with 10 bases between. The germline CDR1 and CDR2 sequences are MNHNS and SASEGT. The CDR3 length is 14 residues. The CDR3 reads CASSAAGTNQPQHF. CDR3 DNA: TGTGCCAGCAGTGCCGCGGGGACCAATCAGCCCCAGCATTTT.

The chain employs TRBV27 and TRBJ2-7, with a possible D match to TRBD1 (5 bases). V was cut by 6 bases and J by 6 bases, with 12 bases left in between. CDR1 is MNHEY, CDR2 SMNVEV, per germline (reference sequence). The length of the CDR3 is 12 residues. The CDR3 protein is CASSATVGEQYF. Here the CDR3 DNA reads TGTGCCAGCAGCGCGACAGTTGGCGAGCAGTACTTC.

This clonotype was picked up a small number of times. V gene TRBV20-1 combines with J gene TRBJ2-3; 16 bases are shared with TRBD2. Trimming took 5 bases from V and 6 from J; bases not matched to a gene: 5. The V gene's germline CDR1 is DFQATT and CDR2 SNEGSKA (reference sequence). This CDR3 region has 15 residues. The CDR3 loop reads CSAPGLAGGADTQYF. In DNA form, the CDR3 reads TGCAGTGCTCCGGGACTAGCGGGAGGGGCTGATACGCAGTATTTT.

The J gene is TRBJ2-3, the V gene TRBV7-8, with a tentative D call TRBD2 (5 bases). The ends were cut back, 5 bases at V and 2 bases at J, with 14 bases in the middle. Germline V gives CDR1 SGHVS, CDR2 FQNEAQ. CDR3 length equals 15 residues. The CDR3 nucleotides are TGTGCCAGCAGCCCTGGGAGCGGATTCACAGATACGCAGTATTTT. The encoded protein is CASSPGSGFTDTQYF.

This sequence joins TRBV29-1 and TRBJ2-3; TRBD1 is a possible D gene (6 bases). Germline-derived CDR1 and CDR2 are SQVTM and ANQGSEA. The CDR3 covers 14 residues. Between the trimmed V and J ends, which lost 6 bases and 2 bases, there was a span of 15 bases. Here the CDR3 DNA reads TGCAGCGTATCCGTTAGGGGGTCCACAGATACGCAGTATTTT. Translation: CSVSVRGSTDTQYF.

V and J are TRBV12-3 or TRBV12-4 and TRBJ2-3; 7 bases match TRBD1. Germline trimming cut 6 bases from V and 0 bases from J; bases unmatched to any gene: 6. The CDR3 length is 15 residues. The CDR3 nucleotides are TGTGCCAGCAGCCGGGACAGTTCAAGCACAGATACGCAGTATTTT. This codes for CASSRDSSSTDTQYF.

V is TRBV20-1 and J is TRBJ2-1; unclear D gene. The germline CDR1 and CDR2 sequences are DFQATT and SNEGSKA (reference sequence). CDR3 length: 13 residues. V lost 5 bases and J 2 bases, leaving 10 bases between the germline ends. The CDR3 loop reads CSASIPPYNEQFF. CDR3 nucleotide sequence: TGCAGTGCTTCCATCCCTCCCTACAATGAGCAGTTCTTC.

This clonotype was observed once. V usage is TRBV5-1 and J usage is TRBJ2-2; the D call may be TRBD1 or TRBD2 (5 bases each). Per germline, CDR1 SGHRS and CDR2 YFSETQ. The CDR3 consists of 15 residues. V was shortened by 2 bases and J by 2 bases, with 10 bases between the two germline ends. As DNA, the CDR3 is TGCGCCAGCAGCTTCCGGGACGTAAACACCGGGGAGCTGTTTTTT. Translated: CASSFRDVNTGELFF.

The J gene is TRBJ2-3, the V gene TRBV20-1, with TRBD2 matching 8 bases. Trimming took 0 bases from V and 4 from J; bases not matched to a gene: 6. CDR1 is DFQATT and CDR2 is SNEGSKA in the germline V gene (reference sequence). This CDR3 contains 15 residues. In nucleotides, the CDR3 is TGCAGTGCTAGAGATAACGCGGGAGGAGCAGATACGCAGTATTTT. Protein sequence: CSARDNAGGADTQYF.

The CDR3 DNA is TGTGCCAGCAGTACCCCCGGGAAGATGGGCGAGCAGTACGTC. Translated, it gives CASSTPGKMGEQYV. This chain links TRBV6-2 or TRBV6-3 with TRBJ2-7; D perhaps matches TRBD2 (5 bases). Germline V gives CDR1 MNHEY, CDR2 SVGEGT. The CDR3 totals 14 residues. V was pared by 5 bases and J by 6 bases, with 17 bases between.

This clonotype was observed a few times. The chain joins TRBV18 to TRBJ2-3; weak D call: TRBD2 (6 bases). Germline CDR1 and CDR2: KGHSH and LQKENI. There are 15 residues in the CDR3. The ends were cut back, 2 bases at V and 5 bases at J, with 14 bases in the middle. The CDR3 loop reads CASSPNLPAGDTQYF. In DNA form, the CDR3 reads TGTGCCAGCTCACCAAACCTACCAGCGGGAGATACGCAGTATTTT.

This clonotype was recorded a few times. The chain has TRBV6-1 and TRBJ2-4; 9 bases are shared with TRBD2. CDR1 and CDR2 (germline): MNHNS, SASEGT. The CDR3 has 15 residues. V shed 7 bases and J 1 base; nucleotides not matched to a gene: 5. CDR3 in amino acids: CASKIAGAAKNIQYF. The CDR3 nucleotides are TGTGCCAGCAAAATAGCGGGAGCGGCCAAAAACATTCAGTACTTC.

V is TRBV11-3 and J is TRBJ2-5; no definite D call. Germline V gene sequence: CDR1 SGHNT, CDR2 YENEEA. The CDR3 consists of 13 residues. The V gene lost 0 bases and the J gene lost 1 base, with 3 bases spanning the gap. CDR3 amino acids: CASSLEAQETQYF. Here the CDR3 DNA reads TGTGCCAGCAGCTTAGAAGCCCAAGAGACCCAGTACTTC.

V usage is TRBV5-1 and J usage is TRBJ1-4; D gene unclear. Germline V gives CDR1 SGHRS, CDR2 YFSETQ. Trimming left V 0 bases short and J 3 bases short, with 6 bases between. There are 14 residues in the CDR3. In nucleotides, the CDR3 is TGCGCCAGCAGCTTGGTAGCGGCTAATGAAAAACTGTTTTTT. This encodes CASSLVAANEKLFF.

CDR3 sequence reads: CASSPPEGNTEAFF. CDR3 DNA sequence: TGTGCCAGCTCACCACCGGAGGGGAACACTGAAGCTTTCTTT. The chain recombines TRBV18 with TRBJ1-1; D not resolved. V lost 0 bases and J lost 1, with 6 bases in between. The CDR3 contains 14 residues. In germline, CDR1 is KGHSH, CDR2 LQKENI. Full variable domain (missing parts from reference TRBV18 and TRBJ1-1): NAGVMQNPRHLVRRRGQEARLRCSPMKGHSHVYWYRQLPEEGLKFMVYLQKENIIDESGMPKERFSAEFPKEGPSILRIQQVVRGDSAAYFCASSPPEGNTEAFFGQGTRLTVV.

This rearrangement joins TRBV9 to TRBJ1-6; 8 bases fit TRBD1. Trimming removed 3 bases from V and 7 bases from J; junction bases left unmatched: 9. The CDR3 sequence is 16 residues long. The germline V gene has CDR1 SGDLS and CDR2 YYNGEE. The chain's CDR3 is CASSGAGTGYNSPLHF. For the CDR3, the DNA is TGTGCCAGCAGCGGGGCCGGGACAGGATACAATTCACCCCTCCACTTT.

This clonotype was counted a few times. This chain connects TRBV6-1 to TRBJ2-7; TRBD1 is a possible D gene (6 bases). The CDR3 runs to 14 residues. Germline values: CDR1 MNHNS, CDR2 SASEGT. Between the trimmed V and J ends, which lost 8 bases and 2 bases, there was a span of 16 bases. CDR3 coding DNA: TGTGCCAGCGACAAGAACAGGGTCACCTACGAGCAGTACGTC. It translates to CASDKNRVTYEQYV.

The CDR3 loop reads CASRAAEPYEQYF. DNA of the CDR3: TGTGCCAGTAGGGCGGCAGAACCCTACGAGCAGTACTTC. The chain combines TRBV19 with TRBJ2-7; D is uncertain. The V gene's germline CDR1 is LNHDA and CDR2 SQIVND (reference sequence). CDR3 length: 13 amino acids. V shed 6 bases and J shed 2 bases, with 11 bases lying between them. Together with reference TRBV19 and TRBJ2-7, the CDR3 gives the full variable domain: DGGITQSPKYLFRKEGQNVTLSCEQNLNHDAMYWYRQDPGQGLRLIYYSQIVNDFQKGDIAEGYSVSREKKESFPLTVTSAQKNPTAFYLCASRAAEPYEQYFGPGTRLTVT.

Only a few counts were recorded for this clonotype. The V call is TRBV5-6, the J call TRBJ2-1; TRBD1 agrees at 9 bases. CDR3 length: 21 amino acids. The V and J ends lost 2 bases and 0 bases, in that order; junction bases with no gene match: 18. Germline lookup yields CDR1 SGHDT and CDR2 YYEEEE. CDR3 in amino acids: CASSFSRTGARGSSSYNEQFF. The CDR3 DNA follows: TGTGCCAGCAGCTTTTCAAGGACAGGGGCACGCGGGTCGAGCTCCTACAATGAGCAGTTCTTC.